What follows are 11 T cell receptor beta chains derived from one specimen sequenced in a study of cytomegalovirus exposure and HLA in healthy donors. Primers for the PCR totalled 60 Vbeta and 13 Jbeta. Profiled with immunoSEQ multiplex PCR; TCRdb holds only in-frame clones, not every one. The sample records more than 95,000 clones, around 80% being singletons. The sequencing sample was made of PBMCs. The receptors derive from a young woman in good health and CMV-seropositive.

The V gene is TRBV4-1, the J gene TRBJ1-5; D unresolved. The germline V and J ends were trimmed by 2 bases and 0 bases, with 8 bases remaining between them. The CDR3 has 15 residues. Germline CDR1 is MGHRA and CDR2 is YSYEKL. The CDR3: CASSQPPGSNQPQHF. The CDR3, as DNA: TGCGCCAGCAGCCAACCCCCGGGTAGCAATCAGCCCCAGCATTTT.

This clone occurred once. The chain joins TRBV19 to TRBJ1-5; 11 nucleotides match TRBD1. The CDR3 has 17 residues. V lost 8 bases to trimming and J lost 2 bases; unmatched junction nucleotides: 11. CDR1 is LNHDA, CDR2 SQIVND, per germline (reference sequence). The CDR3 region is CASFRGTGGLGNQPQHF. For the CDR3, the DNA is TGTGCCAGTTTCCGGGGGACAGGGGGTTTAGGCAATCAGCCCCAGCATTTT.

The rearrangement joins TRBV19 to TRBJ2-6; D might be TRBD1 (5 bases). Per germline, CDR1 LNHDA and CDR2 SQIVND (reference sequence). The CDR3 runs 16 residues. Trimming pared 2 bases from V and 2 bases from J, leaving 10 bases between. The CDR3, as DNA: TGTGCCAGTAGTATACCCCAAGGGGCTGGGGCCAACGTCCTGACTTTC. This gives the protein CASSIPQGAGANVLTF.

The chain has TRBV6-5 and TRBJ1-1; TRBD1 aligns across 7 bases. Germline CDR1 MNHEY, CDR2 SVGAGI. CDR3 size: 13 residues. V was pared by 2 bases and J by 10 bases, with 7 bases of the junction left unmatched. The CDR3 coding sequence is TGTGCCAGCAGTTACGACAGGGAACGAGGAGCTTTCTTT. As protein: CASSYDRERGAFF.

This clone has more than one count but fewer than ten. The chain uses TRBV20-1 and TRBJ1-4; no reliable D call. Trimming cost V 3 bases and J 8 bases, with 4 bases left between them. There are 10 residues in the CDR3. CDR1 is DFQATT and CDR2 is SNEGSKA in the germline V gene (reference sequence). The chain's CDR3 is CSARREKLFF. The CDR3 DNA reads TGCAGTGCTAGGCGGGAAAAACTGTTTTTT.

The chain employs TRBV25-1 and TRBJ2-4, with D possibly TRBD1 on 6 matching bases. CDR1 and CDR2 from the germline V gene are MGHDK and SYGVNS. This CDR3 spans 16 amino acids. V was trimmed by 2 bases and J by 0 bases, leaving 11 bases between them. The CDR3 sequence is CASSEGAGAAKNIQYF. The CDR3 DNA sequence: TGTGCCAGCAGTGAAGGGGCAGGGGCAGCCAAAAACATTCAGTACTTC.

The chain uses TRBV6-5 and TRBJ1-1; D ambiguous. V shed 6 bases and J shed 3 bases, with 14 bases lying between them. There are 14 residues in the CDR3. Looked up from germline, CDR1 is MNHEY and CDR2 is SVGAGI. The CDR3 bases are TGTGCCAGCAGCCTTCTAGCGGGCGACACTGAAGCTTTCTTT. Translated, it gives CASSLLAGDTEAFF.

The genes are TRBV13 and TRBJ2-5, with TRBD2 matching 10 bases. The CDR3 loop spans 15 amino acids. Per germline, CDR1 PRHDT and CDR2 FYEKMQ (reference sequence). The ends lost 1 base at V and 10 bases at J; junction bases unmatched: 9. The CDR3 is CASSLETSGRSGQYF. The CDR3 DNA reads as TGTGCCAGCAGCTTAGAGACTAGCGGGCGTAGCGGCCAGTACTTC.

The chain joins TRBV7-6 to TRBJ1-1; no definite D call. This CDR3 has 14 residues. The germline V and J ends were trimmed by 2 bases and 0 bases, with 7 bases remaining between them. Germline-derived CDR1 and CDR2 are SGHVS and FNYEAQ. CDR3 coding DNA: TGTGCCAGCAGCTTAACGGTCATGAACACTGAAGCTTTCTTT. Translated: CASSLTVMNTEAFF.

The chain has TRBV29-1 and TRBJ2-2; D unresolved. The CDR3 covers 13 residues. V lost 4 bases and J 1 base, leaving 7 bases between the germline ends. Germline V gene data show CDR1 as SQVTM and CDR2 as ANQGSEA. The CDR3 region is CSVGNGNTGELFF. CDR3 nucleotides: TGCAGCGTTGGTAACGGGAACACCGGGGAGCTGTTTTTT.

The chain joins TRBV7-6 to TRBJ2-7; 7 positions match TRBD1. This CDR3 has 15 amino acids. V shed 0 bases, J shed 1 base, and the junction held 3 bases outside the gene matches. In germline, CDR1 is SGHVS, CDR2 FNYEAQ. The CDR3 protein is CASSLARTGSYEQYF. Here the CDR3 DNA reads TGTGCCAGCAGCTTAGCTCGGACAGGTTCCTACGAGCAGTACTTC.